Sequencing of this T cell receptor (beta chain) was carried out in a study of blood T cell repertoires in COVID-19. Repertoires were generated with immunoSEQ multiplex PCR, while TCRdb's copy carries only in-frame clones and drops some. The sample shows around 160,000 clones, approximately 88% of them seen only once. The CDR3 runs 16 residues. Trimming took off 0 bases at V and 0 bases at J, with 10 bases between the two ends. Germline CDR1 is MGHRA and CDR2 is YSYEKL. Individuals aged about 18 to 100 years were recruited from 24 US areas. V gene TRBV4-1 combines with J gene TRBJ2-3; D call uncertain. Sample: PBMCs or T cells enriched from blood (not recorded which). The receptor comes from a woman aged 60 to 75 who had recovered from COVID-19. This CDR3 is CASSQEARSSTDTQYF. The CDR3 nucleotides read TGCGCCAGCAGCCAAGAGGCGAGGTCTAGCACAGATACGCAGTATTTT.